The 23 T cell receptor beta chains below were found in one sample sequenced in a study of Graves' ophthalmopathy and Graves' hyperthyroidism. The TCR beta CDR3 regions underwent amplification from RNA transcripts. RT-PCR with HTBI primers came first, then second-round multiplex PCR. TCRdb processed the multiplex PCR reads anew with MiXCR; each CDR3 protein has one entry. This table holds about 620,000 distinct CDR3 sequences, 22% found once. Sequencing was done on a sample of peripheral blood. The receptor set was obtained from a woman in her late teens or twenties with stable Graves' hyperthyroidism. Some clones in this sample may be carry-over from other donors' samples.

This clonotype was observed many times. V and J are TRBV20-1 and TRBJ1-6; no definite D call. The CDR3 is made up of 15 amino acids. Germline CDR1 and CDR2: DFQATT and SNEGSKA (reference sequence). The germline V and J ends were trimmed by 0 bases and 14 bases, with 20 bases remaining between them. In DNA, the CDR3 is TGCAGTGCTAGAGATCAAAGGTCCAACACGGTAACCCTCCACTTT. Translated: CSARDQRSNTVTLHF.

This clonotype was recorded many times. The CDR3, as DNA: TGTGCCAGCAGCTCACGAGCTAGCGGGGGAGGGTCCGAGCAGTACTTC. Its translation: CASSSRASGGGSEQYF. The chain employs TRBV11-3 and TRBJ2-7, with 10 bases lining up with TRBD2. Per the germline V gene, CDR1 is SGHNT and CDR2 is YENEEA. This CDR3 is built from 16 residues. V lost 4 bases to trimming and J lost 6 bases; unmatched junction nucleotides: 12.

This chain links TRBV20-1 with TRBJ1-1, with a tentative D call TRBD1 (5 bases). Germline CDR1 DFQATT, CDR2 SNEGSKA (reference sequence). V was shortened by 6 bases and J by 0 bases, with 17 bases between the two germline ends. The CDR3 extends over 15 amino acids. The CDR3 DNA follows: TGCAGTGCCCCCCGACAGTCTGATTTGAACACTGAAGCTTTCTTT. This sequence encodes CSAPRQSDLNTEAFF.

This clonotype has a handful of counts. The chain links TRBV12-3 or TRBV12-4 to TRBJ1-2; D is undetermined. Trimming shortened V by 0 bases and J by 4 bases, and 12 bases separated the two germline ends. The CDR3 runs 15 residues. The chain's CDR3 is CASSLAPDIIYGYTF. The CDR3, as DNA: TGTGCCAGCAGTTTAGCCCCGGATATCATCTATGGCTACACCTTC.

The V and J genes are TRBV5-1 and TRBJ2-6, with no clear D. The CDR3 extends over 14 amino acids. Looked up from germline, CDR1 is SGHRS and CDR2 is YFSETQ. The V gene lost 5 bases and the J gene lost 0 bases, with 6 bases spanning the gap. The DNA of the CDR3 is TGCGCCAGCAGAGGATACTCTGGGGCCAACGTCCTGACTTTC. Its protein product is CASRGYSGANVLTF.

This clonotype was recorded a few times. Lacking the conserved final phenylalanine or tryptophan, this CDR3 likely reflects a read error. The CDR3 sequence: CAWTGENTEAFS. The CDR3 nucleotides are TGTGCCTGGACCGGGGAAAACACTGAAGCTTTCTCT. The chain joins TRBV30 to TRBJ1-1; no firm D call. V was cut by 4 bases and J by 2 bases, with 8 bases left in between. The germline V gene has CDR1 GTSNPN and CDR2 SVGIG (reference sequence). The CDR3 totals 12 residues.

The chain combines TRBV12-3 or TRBV12-4 with TRBJ1-3, with a possible D match to TRBD1 (5 bases). The CDR3 runs 14 residues. Trimming shortened V by 3 bases and J by 3 bases, and 9 bases separated the two germline ends. The CDR3 here is CASSFLQGGNTIYF. CDR3 DNA: TGTGCCAGCAGTTTCCTCCAGGGTGGAAACACCATATATTTT.

This clonotype showed up many times. The rearrangement links TRBV20-1 to TRBJ1-3, with D unresolved. CDR3 length: 14 residues. Looked up from germline, CDR1 is DFQATT and CDR2 is SNEGSKA (reference sequence). Deletions cut 0 bases from V and 4 bases from J, with 10 bases between. This CDR3 reads CSAREIGRGNTIYF. The DNA of the CDR3 is TGCAGTGCTAGAGAGATAGGGAGGGGAAACACCATATATTTT.

This clonotype was detected ten times or more. This chain joins TRBV6-1 and TRBJ2-7; no reliable D call. Germline values: CDR1 MNHNS, CDR2 SASEGT. Deletions cut 0 bases from V and 2 bases from J, with 8 bases between. CDR3 length: 14 amino acids. In DNA, the CDR3 is TGTGCCAGCAGTGAAGCGTACGAGGCCTACGAGCAGTACTTC. Protein sequence: CASSEAYEAYEQYF.

This clonotype was counted ten times or more. Compared with germline, one end of the junction differs, possibly owing to a read error. The V and J genes are TRBV12-3 or TRBV12-4 and TRBJ2-2; possible D gene TRBD2, 7 bases. The CDR3 is 13 amino acids. DNA for the CDR3: TGTGCCAGCAGTTTAGACAGGGAGGGGGAGCTGCTTTTT. It yields the protein CASSLDREGELLF.

This clonotype was seen repeatedly, ten times or more. One base away lies a much larger clone, so this may be a sequencing read error. As DNA, the CDR3 is TGTGCCAGCAATTTGTTGGGCAGACCGAACACCGGGGAGCTGTTTTTT. Translating gives CASNLLGRPNTGELFF. The gene calls are TRBV12-3 or TRBV12-4 and TRBJ2-2; D gene unclear. The CDR3 has 16 residues. Trimming shortened V by 7 bases and J by 0 bases, and 15 bases separated the two germline ends.

The table lists this clonotype with many counts. The genes are TRBV20-1 and TRBJ2-2; maybe TRBD2 (5 bases). CDR1 DFQATT and CDR2 SNEGSKA come from the germline V gene (reference sequence). Trimming stripped 8 bases from V and 0 bases from J, with 13 bases between. The CDR3 has 14 amino acids. CDR3 sequence (DNA): TGCAGTTTCCTCGGACTGACGAACACCGGGGAGCTGTTTTTT. It codes for CSFLGLTNTGELFF.

This clonotype was picked up many times. This sequence joins TRBV6-5 and TRBJ1-5; D unresolved. CDR1 and CDR2 from the germline V gene are MNHEY and SVGAGI. Trimming shortened V by 3 bases and J by 4 bases, and 10 bases separated the two germline ends. The length of the CDR3 is 14 residues. The CDR3 sequence is CASSYFLGNQPQHF. CDR3 DNA: TGTGCCAGCAGTTATTTTTTGGGGAATCAGCCCCAGCATTTT.

The sample holds a few counts of this clonotype. CDR3 amino acids: CASSRTRGSHYEQYF. The CDR3, as DNA: TGTGCCAGCAGCCGGACCAGGGGTAGCCACTACGAGCAGTACTTC. The chain is built from TRBV28 and TRBJ2-7; D is perhaps TRBD1 (6 bases). The CDR3 totals 15 residues. Germline CDR1 and CDR2: MDHEN and SYDVKM. V was trimmed by 6 bases and J by 3 bases, leaving 18 bases between them.

This clonotype came up many times. The chain carries TRBV6-1 and TRBJ2-2, with 8 bases fitting TRBD2. The CDR3 is made up of 14 amino acids. V shed 6 bases and J 6 bases; nucleotides not matched to a gene: 6. In germline, CDR1 is MNHNS, CDR2 SASEGT. CDR3 bases: TGTGCCAGCAGAGGGACTAGTTTTCCCGGGGAGCTGTTTTTT. Amino acids: CASRGTSFPGELFF.

The sample holds a few counts of this clonotype. V usage is TRBV6-5 and J usage is TRBJ1-1, with D perhaps matching TRBD1 (6 bases). The ends were cut back, 2 bases at V and 3 bases at J, with 10 bases in the middle. The CDR3 is 14 amino acids. Germline-derived CDR1 and CDR2 are MNHEY and SVGAGI. CDR3: CASSYGGYDTEAFF. The CDR3 bases are TGTGCCAGCAGTTACGGGGGCTATGACACTGAAGCTTTCTTT.

The chain is built from TRBV5-6 and TRBJ1-2; D gene unclear. Germline V gives CDR1 SGHDT, CDR2 YYEEEE. The CDR3 spans 14 residues. Trimming shortened V by 1 base and J by 5 bases, and 12 bases separated the two germline ends. CDR3 bases: TGTGCCAGCAGCTTGAACTCTCGGGAATATGGCTACACCTTC. Encoded protein: CASSLNSREYGYTF.

The chain recombines TRBV12-3 or TRBV12-4 with TRBJ1-2; 11 bases map to TRBD1. Unmatched junction bases numbered 5, after V lost 6 bases and J lost 2 bases. This CDR3 is 15 amino acids long. As DNA, the CDR3 is TGTGCCAGCAGCCGGACAGGGGGCGAGAACTATGGCTACACCTTC. Its translation is CASSRTGGENYGYTF.

The chain combines TRBV6-1 with TRBJ1-2; D is perhaps TRBD1 (5 bases). This CDR3 has 13 residues. The V gene's germline CDR1 is MNHNS and CDR2 SASEGT. V was trimmed by 10 bases and J by 3 bases, leaving 15 bases between them. The CDR3 loop is CATLGGGYYGYTF. The CDR3 DNA sequence: TGTGCCACCCTCGGTGGGGGATACTATGGCTACACCTTC.

This clonotype was found many times. The V and J genes are TRBV6-2 or TRBV6-3 and TRBJ2-2; maybe TRBD2 (6 bases). Germline CDR1 reads MNHEY; CDR2 reads SVGEGT. Trimming left V 9 bases short and J 1 base short, with 18 bases between. This CDR3 contains 16 residues. The CDR3 DNA is TGTGCCAGTCCTATCCCCACGGGAGAGAACACCGGGGAGCTGTTTTTT. As protein: CASPIPTGENTGELFF.

About this clonotype: A much larger clone differs from this one at a single base, so this may be a read error. In DNA, the CDR3 is TGTGCCAGCAGCCCCCCGGGGTCCACCACTGAAGCTTGCTTT. It translates to CASSPPGSTTEACF. The gene calls are TRBV11-2 and TRBJ1-1; the D is unclear. This CDR3 region has 14 residues. Per the germline V gene, CDR1 is SGHAT and CDR2 is FQNNGV.

This chain joins TRBV6-5 and TRBJ1-5; the match to TRBD1 covers 8 bases. Per germline, CDR1 MNHEY and CDR2 SVGAGI. After removal of 4 bases from V and 2 bases from J, the junction contained 7 bases not matched to a gene. The length of the CDR3 is 16 residues. CDR3 bases: TGTGCCAGCAGTTCCCAGGGGGCGGGGGGCAATCAGCCCCAGCATTTT. Its translation is CASSSQGAGGNQPQHF.

This clonotype was observed many times. The J gene is TRBJ2-7, the V gene TRBV12-3 or TRBV12-4, with 7 bases lining up with TRBD1. Trimming at V came to 3 bases and at J to 2 bases, leaving 4 bases not matched to a gene. This CDR3 is 14 amino acids long. The CDR3 DNA reads as TGTGCCAGCAGTTTTGAGGACAGGACCTACGAGCAGTACTTC. Amino acids: CASSFEDRTYEQYF.